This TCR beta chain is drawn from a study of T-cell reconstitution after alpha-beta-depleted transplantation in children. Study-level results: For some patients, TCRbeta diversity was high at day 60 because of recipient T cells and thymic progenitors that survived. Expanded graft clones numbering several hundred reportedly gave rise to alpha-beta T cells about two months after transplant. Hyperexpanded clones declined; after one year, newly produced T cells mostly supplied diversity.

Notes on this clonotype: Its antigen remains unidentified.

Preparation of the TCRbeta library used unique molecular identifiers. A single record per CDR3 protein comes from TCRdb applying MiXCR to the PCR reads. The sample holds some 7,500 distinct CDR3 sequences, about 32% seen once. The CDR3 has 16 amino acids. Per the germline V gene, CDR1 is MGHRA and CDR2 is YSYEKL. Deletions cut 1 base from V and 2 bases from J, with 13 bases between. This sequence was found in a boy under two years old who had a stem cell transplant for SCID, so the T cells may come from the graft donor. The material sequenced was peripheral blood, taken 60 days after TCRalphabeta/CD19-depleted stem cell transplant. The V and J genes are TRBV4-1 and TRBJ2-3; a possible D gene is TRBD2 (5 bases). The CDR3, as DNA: TGCGCCAGCAGCCAAGTGGCTAGCCCTCCCACAGATACGCAGTATTTT. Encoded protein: CASSQVASPPTDTQYF.